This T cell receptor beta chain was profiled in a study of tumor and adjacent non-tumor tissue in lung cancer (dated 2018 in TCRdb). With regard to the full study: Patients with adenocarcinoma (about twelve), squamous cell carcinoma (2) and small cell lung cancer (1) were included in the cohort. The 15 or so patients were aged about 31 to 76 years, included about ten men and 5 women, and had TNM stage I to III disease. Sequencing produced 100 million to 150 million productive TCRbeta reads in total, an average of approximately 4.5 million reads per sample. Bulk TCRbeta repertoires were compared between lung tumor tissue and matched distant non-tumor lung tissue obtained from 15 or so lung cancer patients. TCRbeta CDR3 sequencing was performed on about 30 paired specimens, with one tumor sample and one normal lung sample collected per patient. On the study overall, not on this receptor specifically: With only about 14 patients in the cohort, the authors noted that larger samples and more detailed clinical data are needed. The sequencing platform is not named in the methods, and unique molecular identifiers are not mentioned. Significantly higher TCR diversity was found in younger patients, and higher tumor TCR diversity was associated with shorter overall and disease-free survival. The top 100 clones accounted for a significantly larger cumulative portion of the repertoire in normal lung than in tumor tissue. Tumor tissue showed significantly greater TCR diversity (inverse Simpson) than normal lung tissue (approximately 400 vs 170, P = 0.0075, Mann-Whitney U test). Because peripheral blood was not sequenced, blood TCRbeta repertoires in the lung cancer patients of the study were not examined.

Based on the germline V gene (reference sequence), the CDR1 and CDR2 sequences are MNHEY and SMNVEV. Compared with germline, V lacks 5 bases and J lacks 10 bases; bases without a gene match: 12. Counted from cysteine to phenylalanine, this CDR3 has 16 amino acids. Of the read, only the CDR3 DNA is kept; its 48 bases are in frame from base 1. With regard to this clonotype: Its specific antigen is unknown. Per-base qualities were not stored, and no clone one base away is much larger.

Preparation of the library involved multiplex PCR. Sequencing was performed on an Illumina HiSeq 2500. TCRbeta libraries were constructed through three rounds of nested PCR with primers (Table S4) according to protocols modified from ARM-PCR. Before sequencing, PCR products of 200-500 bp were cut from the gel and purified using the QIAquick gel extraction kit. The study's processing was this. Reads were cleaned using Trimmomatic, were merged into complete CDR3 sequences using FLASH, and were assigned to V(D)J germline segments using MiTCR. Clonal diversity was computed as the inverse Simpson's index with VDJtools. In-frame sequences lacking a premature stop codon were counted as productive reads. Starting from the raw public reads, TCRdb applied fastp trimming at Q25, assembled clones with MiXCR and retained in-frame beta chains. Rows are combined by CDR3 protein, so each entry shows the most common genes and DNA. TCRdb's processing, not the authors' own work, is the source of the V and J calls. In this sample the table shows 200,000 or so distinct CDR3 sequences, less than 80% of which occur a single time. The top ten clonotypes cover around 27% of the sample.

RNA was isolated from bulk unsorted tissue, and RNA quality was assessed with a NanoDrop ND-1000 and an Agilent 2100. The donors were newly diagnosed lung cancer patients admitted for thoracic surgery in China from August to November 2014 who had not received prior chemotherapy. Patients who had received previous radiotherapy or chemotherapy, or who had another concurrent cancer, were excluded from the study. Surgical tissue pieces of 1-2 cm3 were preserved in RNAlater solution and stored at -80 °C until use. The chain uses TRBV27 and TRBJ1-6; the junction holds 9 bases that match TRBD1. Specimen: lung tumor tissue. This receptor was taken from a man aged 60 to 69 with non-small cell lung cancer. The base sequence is TGTGCCAGCAGTACAATCGGGACAGGGCACCCCTCACCCCTCCACTTT. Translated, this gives CASSTIGTGHPSPLHF.